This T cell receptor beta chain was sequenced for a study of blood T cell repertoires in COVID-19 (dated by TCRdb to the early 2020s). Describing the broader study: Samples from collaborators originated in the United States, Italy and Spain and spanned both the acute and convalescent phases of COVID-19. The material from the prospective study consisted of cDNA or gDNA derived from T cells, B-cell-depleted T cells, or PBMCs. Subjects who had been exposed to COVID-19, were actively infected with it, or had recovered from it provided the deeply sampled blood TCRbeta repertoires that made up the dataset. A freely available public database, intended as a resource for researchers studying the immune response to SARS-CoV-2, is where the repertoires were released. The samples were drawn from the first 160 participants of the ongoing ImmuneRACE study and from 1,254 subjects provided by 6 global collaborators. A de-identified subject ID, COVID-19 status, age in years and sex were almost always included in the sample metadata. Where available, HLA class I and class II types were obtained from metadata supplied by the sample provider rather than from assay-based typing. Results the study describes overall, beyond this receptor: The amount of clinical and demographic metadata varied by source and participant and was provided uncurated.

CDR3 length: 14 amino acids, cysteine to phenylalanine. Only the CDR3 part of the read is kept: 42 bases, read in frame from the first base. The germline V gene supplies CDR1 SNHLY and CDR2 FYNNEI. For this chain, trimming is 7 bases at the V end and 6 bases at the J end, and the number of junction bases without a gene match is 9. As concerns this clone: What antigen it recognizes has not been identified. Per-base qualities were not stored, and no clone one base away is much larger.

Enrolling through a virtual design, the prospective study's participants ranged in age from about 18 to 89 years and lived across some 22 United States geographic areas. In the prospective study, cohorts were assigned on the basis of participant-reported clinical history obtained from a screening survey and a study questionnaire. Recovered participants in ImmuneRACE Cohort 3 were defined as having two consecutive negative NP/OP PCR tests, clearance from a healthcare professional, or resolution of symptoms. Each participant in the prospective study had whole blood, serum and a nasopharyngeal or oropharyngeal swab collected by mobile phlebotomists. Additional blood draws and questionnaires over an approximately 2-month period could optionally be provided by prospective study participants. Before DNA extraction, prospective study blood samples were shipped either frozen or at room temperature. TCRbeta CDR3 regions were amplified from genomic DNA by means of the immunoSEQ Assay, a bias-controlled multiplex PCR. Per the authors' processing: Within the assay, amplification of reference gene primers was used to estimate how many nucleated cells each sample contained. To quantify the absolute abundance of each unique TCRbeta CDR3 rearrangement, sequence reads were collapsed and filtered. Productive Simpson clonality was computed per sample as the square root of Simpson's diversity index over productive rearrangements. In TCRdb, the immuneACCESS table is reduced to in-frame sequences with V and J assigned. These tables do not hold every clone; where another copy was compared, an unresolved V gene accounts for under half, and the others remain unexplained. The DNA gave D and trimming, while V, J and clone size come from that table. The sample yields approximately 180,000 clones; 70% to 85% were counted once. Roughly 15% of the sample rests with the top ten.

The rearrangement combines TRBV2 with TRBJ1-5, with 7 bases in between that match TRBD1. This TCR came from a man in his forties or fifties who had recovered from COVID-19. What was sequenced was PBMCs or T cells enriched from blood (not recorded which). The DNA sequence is TGTGCCAGCACTTATGACAGGGTGACTCAGCCCCAGCATTTT. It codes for CASTYDRVTQPQHF.